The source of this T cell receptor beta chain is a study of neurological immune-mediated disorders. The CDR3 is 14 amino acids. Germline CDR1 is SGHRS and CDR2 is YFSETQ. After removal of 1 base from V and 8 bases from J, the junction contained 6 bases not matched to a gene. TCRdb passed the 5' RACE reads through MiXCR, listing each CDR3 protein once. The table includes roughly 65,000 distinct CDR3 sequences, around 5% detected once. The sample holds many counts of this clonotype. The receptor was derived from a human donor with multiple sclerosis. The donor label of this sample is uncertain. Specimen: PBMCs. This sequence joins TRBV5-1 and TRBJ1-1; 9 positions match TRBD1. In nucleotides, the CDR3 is TGCGCCAGCAGCTTGATGGACAGGGGTGAAGAAGCTTTCTTT. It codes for CASSLMDRGEEAFF.